This T cell receptor (beta chain) stems from a study of T cell responses to AZD1222 COVID-19 vaccine. Trimming cost V 6 bases and J 7 bases, with 11 bases left between them. The CDR3 totals 13 residues. CDR1 SGDLS and CDR2 YYNGEE come from the germline V gene. Assay used: immunoSEQ multiplex PCR; TCRdb lists only in-frame clones, some missing. The table shows 100,000 to 150,000 clones, with 85% to 90% occurring only once. The starting material was peripheral blood, obtained on day 0 of AZD1222 vaccination. The V gene is TRBV9, the J gene TRBJ1-6, with D perhaps TRBD1 (6 bases). The TCR sequence derives from an adult in good health. The CDR3 protein is CASNREGNSPLHF. In DNA form, the CDR3 reads TGTGCCAGCAACAGGGAAGGCAATTCACCCCTCCACTTT.